Here is one T cell receptor beta chain with its context. Assay: immunoSEQ multiplex PCR; the TCRdb copy retains only in-frame clones and omits some. The sample lists 90,000 to 150,000 clones; 87% were seen once. V gave up 4 bases and J gave up 4 bases, with 4 bases separating them. This CDR3 has 12 residues. CDR1 and CDR2 (germline): KGHDR, SFDVKD. The data are from a study of T cell responses to AZD1222 COVID-19 vaccine. The TCR was taken from an adult who received the AZD1222 COVID-19 vaccine. This sample comprised peripheral blood, obtained 28 days after the second AZD1222 dose. The V gene is TRBV24-1, the J gene TRBJ1-5; D uncertain. The DNA for the CDR3 is TGTGCCACCAGTGACCCTAATCAGCCCCAGCATTTT. Translation gives CATSDPNQPQHF.